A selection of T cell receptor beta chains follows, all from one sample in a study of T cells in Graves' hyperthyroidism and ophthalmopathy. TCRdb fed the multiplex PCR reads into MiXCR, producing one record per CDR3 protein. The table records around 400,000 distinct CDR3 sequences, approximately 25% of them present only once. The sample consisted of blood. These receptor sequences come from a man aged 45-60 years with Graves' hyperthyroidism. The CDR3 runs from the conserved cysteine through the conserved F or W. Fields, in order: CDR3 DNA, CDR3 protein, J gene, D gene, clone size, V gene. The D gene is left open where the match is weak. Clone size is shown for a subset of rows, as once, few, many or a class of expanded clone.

TGTGCCAGCAGTTCCGTTAGCGGGAGAAGCACAGATACGCAGTATTTT CASSSVSGRSTDTQYF TRBJ2-3 TRBD2 - TRBV6-2/TRBV6-3
TGTGCCAGCAGTTTTGGCCCCGGCTACGAGCAGTACTTC CASSFGPGYEQYF TRBJ2-7 - - TRBV27
TGTACCATCAGTGAGGACGCGGGACAGGGTCACTATGGCTACACCTTC CTISEDAGQGHYGYTF TRBJ1-2 TRBD1 - TRBV10-3
TGTGCCAGCAGCCCCCCCCAACAGTACATCCAAGAGACCCAGTACTTC CASSPPQQYIQETQYF TRBJ2-5 - few TRBV7-9
TGTGCCAGCAGTTACGGGAAAAGTTTGGGGGAAACCTACAATGAGCAGTTCTTC CASSYGKSLGETYNEQFF TRBJ2-1 - - TRBV6-5
TGTGCCAGCAGTTTCCAATCGGGCGGTACGGGCACAGATACGCAGTATTTT CASSFQSGGTGTDTQYF TRBJ2-3 - many TRBV12-3/TRBV12-4
TGTGCCAGCAGTTTTCAGCGAGCGAGAGGGGTGGAGCAGTACTTC CASSFQRARGVEQYF TRBJ2-7 - - TRBV28
TGTGCCATCAGTGAGGACAGGGTGAACACTGAAGCTTTCTTT CAISEDRVNTEAFF TRBJ1-1 TRBD1 - TRBV10-3
TGTGCCAGCAGGACAGGTTGGGATTCACCCCTCCACTTT CASRTGWDSPLHF TRBJ1-6 - - TRBV6-1
TGTGCCAGCAGCCAAGACCGGGGACTTAGCACAGATACGCAGTATTTT CASSQDRGLSTDTQYF TRBJ2-3 - many TRBV7-2
TGCGCCAGCAGCTGGGACACGGGAGATAATGAGCAGTTCTTC CASSWDTGDNEQFF TRBJ2-1 - few TRBV5-1
TGTGCCAGCAGTTTAAGTACAGGGGGCGGAAACACCATATATTTT CASSLSTGGGNTIYF TRBJ1-3 TRBD1 - TRBV27
TGTGCCAGCAGCTTAGACGATATAGCGGGAGGGCTCTACGAGCAGTACTTC CASSLDDIAGGLYEQYF TRBJ2-7 TRBD2 - TRBV7-6
TGCAGCGTCGACAGGGGAAGTGGCTACACCTTC CSVDRGSGYTF TRBJ1-2 TRBD1 - TRBV29-1
TGTGCCAGCAGTTTGAGTATCTGGGGGACAGATACGCAGTATTTT CASSLSIWGTDTQYF TRBJ2-3 - - TRBV12-3/TRBV12-4
TGTGCCATCAGCCGGGAAAACAATGAGCAGTTCTTC CAISRENNEQFF TRBJ2-1 - few TRBV10-3
TGCAGCGTTGAAGACCATGAGGGGCAGCCCCAGCACTTT CSVEDHEGQPQHF TRBJ1-5 - few TRBV29-1
TGTGCCTCTGGGGAGGGCCAAATGGAGAGGGAGCAGTACTTC CASGEGQMEREQYF TRBJ2-7 TRBD2 - TRBV3-1
TGTGCCAGCAGTTTTTCCCCATCGGAAAACATTCAGTACTTC CASSFSPSENIQYF TRBJ2-4 - - TRBV6-5
TGTGCCTGGTTGAGGACGGCGAGTTATGGCTACACCTTC CAWLRTASYGYTF TRBJ1-2 - - TRBV30
TGTGCCAGCAGTTTCTACCCCCCCCTCCTAGAACAAGAGACCCAGTACTTC CASSFYPPLLEQETQYF TRBJ2-5 - - TRBV27
TGTGCCAGCAGTGAAGCGTGGGGAGAAGATACGCAGTATTTT CASSEAWGEDTQYF TRBJ2-3 - many TRBV2
TGCAGCGTTGAAGGGGGACAGGGGGCAGATACGCAGTATTTT CSVEGGQGADTQYF TRBJ2-3 TRBD1 many TRBV29-1
TGTGCCAGCAGCTCTGACAGATTGATCCCTGAAGCTTTCTTT CASSSDRLIPEAFF TRBJ1-1 - few TRBV11-3
TGTGCCAGCAGTGAAATAGGGGGTCACACCGGGGAGCTGTTTTTT CASSEIGGHTGELFF TRBJ2-2 - - TRBV6-4
TGTGCCATCAATAAGGACAGGGGCTCCTACGAGCAGTACTTC CAINKDRGSYEQYF TRBJ2-7 TRBD1 few TRBV10-3
TGTGCCAGCAGTGAAGTCGTGGCTAGCGGGACCCGGGGGGAGCTGTTTTTT CASSEVVASGTRGELFF TRBJ2-2 TRBD2 - TRBV6-1
TGTGCTAGTGGGTGGGAAAGCAATCAGCCCCAGCATTTT CASGWESNQPQHF TRBJ1-5 - - TRBV12-5
TGTGCCAGCAGCCCCCACAGGGTTGATACCAAAAACATTCAGTACTTC CASSPHRVDTKNIQYF TRBJ2-4 - many TRBV5-5
TGTGCCAGCAGATTCGACTCGCGCAATGAGCAGTTCTTC CASRFDSRNEQFF TRBJ2-1 - few TRBV7-9
TGTGCCACCAGTGAGCCGGGACTCAGGAGAGATACGCAGTATTTT CATSEPGLRRDTQYF TRBJ2-3 - - TRBV24-1
TGTGCCAGCAGCTTAGTGGGGGGCTGGAATGAGCAGTTCTTC CASSLVGGWNEQFF TRBJ2-1 - - TRBV11-2
TGCAGCGTTGAGCGGGAGGGGCCCTACGAGCAGTACTTC CSVEREGPYEQYF TRBJ2-7 TRBD2 - TRBV29-1
TGCGCCAGCGCCTTCGTCGGGGGGGACTACGAGCAGTACTTC CASAFVGGDYEQYF TRBJ2-7 TRBD2 few TRBV5-1
TGTGCCAGTAGTATAGGGGGGCGGGAGGGCCGAAATGAGCAGTTCTTC CASSIGGREGRNEQFF TRBJ2-1 TRBD2 - TRBV19
TGTGCCAGCAGGCCATCCCTCGTAGGGACCCAGTACTTC CASRPSLVGTQYF TRBJ2-5 - many TRBV11-2
TGTGCCAGCAGTTTTAGCGGCAGAATTAGAGAGACCCAGTACTTC CASSFSGRIRETQYF TRBJ2-5 - - TRBV12-3/TRBV12-4
TGTGCCACTTCAGGGTCGGGTGAAAAACTGTTTTTT CATSGSGEKLFF TRBJ1-4 - - TRBV24-1
TGTGCCAGTAGCACCGGGAGGGCCGGGGAGCAGTACTTC CASSTGRAGEQYF TRBJ2-7 TRBD2 - TRBV19
TGCGCCAGCGGAACCGGGAGCTTCCAAGAGACCCAGTACTTC CASGTGSFQETQYF TRBJ2-5 - - TRBV5-1
TGTGCCAGCAGCCGTGGGACAGGGGGAGGTCAGCCCCAGCATTTT CASSRGTGGGQPQHF TRBJ1-5 TRBD1 - TRBV3-1
TGTGCCAGCCGCGCCGGGACATTAAACATTCAGTACTTC CASRAGTLNIQYF TRBJ2-4 - - TRBV7-3
TGTGCCAGCAGCTCGCAGTGGAATGAGCAGTTCTTC CASSSQWNEQFF TRBJ2-1 - few TRBV11-2
TGTGCCAGCAGCTTAGCGGAGGGTCAGCCCCAGCATTTT CASSLAEGQPQHF TRBJ1-5 - - TRBV7-3
TGTGCCAGCAGTGGGGGACAGGGAACAACCCAAGAGACCCAGTACTTC CASSGGQGTTQETQYF TRBJ2-5 TRBD1 many TRBV6-1
TGTGCCAGTAGCCCGTGGGGGTTGCCCTACGAGCAGTACTTC CASSPWGLPYEQYF TRBJ2-7 - - TRBV19
TGCGCCAGCAGTTCCGGGACGCCCTTTCCCGGGGAGCCGTTTTTT CASSSGTPFPGEPFF TRBJ2-2 - - TRBV5-1
TGTGCCAGCAGCTTAGAAGGGGCTCAAGGGGGAGTCGAGACCCAGTACTTC CASSLEGAQGGVETQYF TRBJ2-5 - many TRBV11-2
TGTGCCAGCAGGCGGGGGACACTGTACCAAGAGACCCAGTACTTC CASRRGTLYQETQYF TRBJ2-5 - many TRBV2
TGTGCCAGCAGAACTAGCGGACTAGCCAAAAACATTCAGTACTTC CASRTSGLAKNIQYF TRBJ2-4 TRBD2 - TRBV27
TGCAGTGCTAGAAATAGCGGGAGTCCCAATGAGCAGTTCTTC CSARNSGSPNEQFF TRBJ2-1 TRBD2 - TRBV20-1
TGTGCCAGCTGCTCTAGCGGGCACACAGATACGCAGTATTTT CASCSSGHTDTQYF TRBJ2-3 TRBD2 - TRBV6-1
TGTGCCAGCAGTTTACGGGAGGGCAATCAGCCCCAGCATTTT CASSLREGNQPQHF TRBJ1-5 - few TRBV27
TGTGCCAGCATGGGACCCGCGGGTGGCTACACCTTC CASMGPAGGYTF TRBJ1-2 - few TRBV6-1
TGTGCCAGCTCACCCTTTAACACAGATACGCAGTATTTT CASSPFNTDTQYF TRBJ2-3 - - TRBV18